This passage covers 15 T cell receptor beta chains from one sample sequenced in a study of a mutant IDH1 vaccine in newly diagnosed glioma. These receptors have no known antigen. Time point described: week 47, end of study. The vaccine gave 300 ug of a 20-mer mutant IDH1 peptide subcutaneously per dose. This table comes from immunoSEQ multiplex PCR, and its TCRdb copy is limited to in-frame clones, with some not included. The data hold some 60,000 clones, with around four fifths observed a single time. The specimen was PBMCs, collected from a glioma patient whose treatment included an IDH1 peptide vaccine. The receptors were sampled from a man between 25 and 39 years old with glioma.

This chain joins TRBV4-1 and TRBJ1-2, with unresolved D. The V and J ends lost 0 bases and 3 bases respectively, with 11 bases between them. The CDR3 has 15 amino acids. The V gene's germline CDR1 is MGHRA and CDR2 YSYEKL. This chain's CDR3 is CASSQENGIHYGYTF. CDR3 sequence (DNA): TGCGCCAGCAGCCAAGAGAATGGGATCCACTATGGCTACACCTTC.

The chain couples TRBV5-1 to TRBJ2-5; weak D call: TRBD1 (6 bases). The germline V gene has CDR1 SGHRS and CDR2 YFSETQ. The CDR3 totals 14 residues. Trimming cost V 3 bases and J 1 base, with 10 bases left between them. CDR3 bases: TGCGCCAGCAGCTCGGGACATAGCCAAGAGACCCAGTACTTC. Translated, it gives CASSSGHSQETQYF.

The gene calls are TRBV6-6 and TRBJ2-2; 9 positions agree with TRBD1. CDR3 length equals 16 residues. With 4 bases clipped from V and 0 bases from J, the junction kept 3 bases outside the gene matches. Germline assignment: CDR1 MNHNY and CDR2 SVGAGI (reference sequence). CDR3 in amino acids: CASSFGTGTNTGELFF. DNA for the CDR3: TGTGCCAGCAGTTTCGGGACAGGGACGAACACCGGGGAGCTGTTTTTT.

The gene calls are TRBV6-1 and TRBJ1-1, with a possible D match to TRBD1 (6 bases). The germline CDR1 and CDR2 sequences are MNHNS and SASEGT. V was shortened by 5 bases and J by 8 bases, with 15 bases between the two germline ends. This CDR3 spans 13 amino acids. This chain's CDR3 is CASSTTGWGEAFF. The CDR3 DNA reads TGTGCCAGCAGTACAACAGGGTGGGGAGAAGCTTTCTTT.

This clone was seen a few times. CDR3 sequence (DNA): TGTGCCAGCAGCTTGGCGACTGCAGGGGTCGAGCAGTACTTC. As protein: CASSLATAGVEQYF. J is TRBJ2-7 and V is TRBV5-6; a possible D gene is TRBD1 (6 bases). CDR1 is SGHDT and CDR2 is YYEEEE in the germline V gene. Trimming took 0 bases from V and 6 from J, leaving 13 bases between them. CDR3 length: 14 amino acids. The variable domain in full, with the rest retrieved from reference TRBV5-6 and TRBJ2-7, is DAGVTQSPTHLIKTRGQQVTLRCSPKSGHDTVSWYQQALGQGPQFIFQYYEEEERQRGNFPDRFSGHQFPNYSSELNVNALLLGDSALYLCASSLATAGVEQYFGPGTRLTVT.

The chain has TRBV28 and TRBJ1-2; D uncertain. The CDR3 spans 12 residues. Trimming shortened V by 6 bases and J by 5 bases, and 10 bases separated the two germline ends. CDR1 is MDHEN and CDR2 is SYDVKM in the germline V gene. In nucleotides, the CDR3 is TGTGCCAGCAGCCTTCAAGCATATGGCTACACCTTC. It codes for CASSLQAYGYTF.

This clone was seen a single time. The chain carries TRBV2 and TRBJ2-3, with 11 bases fitting TRBD2. Germline V gene data show CDR1 as SNHLY and CDR2 as FYNNEI. The CDR3 sequence is 18 residues long. V shed 8 bases and J 3 bases; nucleotides not matched to a gene: 16. In nucleotides, the CDR3 is TGTGCCAGCGGTGGGCTAGCGGGGGGCTTCGGTGGAACAGATACGCAGTATTTT. Amino acids: CASGGLAGGFGGTDTQYF.

This chain joins TRBV29-1 and TRBJ2-4; D may be TRBD1 (5 bases). Looked up from germline, CDR1 is SQVTM and CDR2 is ANQGSEA. The CDR3 runs 12 residues. Trimming cost V 4 bases and J 4 bases, with 8 bases left between them. CDR3 loop: CSVGREKNIQYF. In DNA form, the CDR3 reads TGCAGCGTTGGCAGGGAAAAAAACATTCAGTACTTC.

The sample holds one count of this clone. The chain uses TRBV10-1 and TRBJ2-1, with D maybe TRBD2 (5 bases). Germline V gives CDR1 WNHNN, CDR2 SYGVQD (reference sequence). The CDR3 contains 13 residues. Trimming cost V 3 bases and J 8 bases, with 11 bases left between them. The CDR3 nucleotides read TGCGCCAGCAGTGATCGGGGTTTGGATGAGCAGTTCTTC. It is translated as CASSDRGLDEQFF.

This clone was counted between two and nine times. J is TRBJ2-2 and V is TRBV29-1; TRBD1 matches at 8 bases. Germline CDR1 is SQVTM and CDR2 is ANQGSEA. The ends lost 4 bases at V and 4 bases at J; junction bases unmatched: 5. This CDR3 spans 14 amino acids. DNA of the CDR3: TGCAGCGTTGTACCGGACAGGGTCACCGGGGAGCTGTTTTTT. Translating gives CSVVPDRVTGELFF.

This clone has more than one count but fewer than ten. The rearrangement uses TRBV11-2 and TRBJ1-1; 8 positions match TRBD1. V trimming: 4 bases; J trimming: 2 bases; junction bases outside the gene matches: 6. This CDR3 spans 15 amino acids. Germline V CDR1 and CDR2: SGHAT, FQNNGV. CDR3 protein: CASSSSDRVNTEAFF. The CDR3 nucleotides are TGTGCCAGCAGCTCCTCGGACAGGGTTAACACTGAAGCTTTCTTT.

The gene calls are TRBV28 and TRBJ1-2; D may be TRBD1 (6 bases). V was trimmed by 2 bases and J by 3 bases, leaving 10 bases between them. Germline CDR1 reads MDHEN; CDR2 reads SYDVKM. This CDR3 has 14 amino acids. The CDR3 spells CASSLDRLDYGYTF. DNA for the CDR3: TGTGCCAGCAGTTTAGACAGGTTGGACTATGGCTACACCTTC.

CDR3 protein: CASLRGSYGYTF. The CDR3 region has the DNA TGCGCCAGCTTGAGGGGGTCCTATGGCTACACCTTC. J is TRBJ1-2 and V is TRBV10-2, with D tentatively TRBD1 (6 bases). The CDR3 contains 12 residues. The germline V gene has CDR1 WSHSY and CDR2 SAAADI. V was shortened by 8 bases and J by 4 bases, with 11 bases between the two germline ends.

This chain connects TRBV28 to TRBJ1-4; D is uncertain. The germline gives CDR1 MDHEN, CDR2 SYDVKM. The CDR3 spans 16 residues. The V gene lost 5 bases and the J gene lost 4 bases, with 17 bases spanning the gap. CDR3 nucleotides: TGTGCCAGCAGTCCCCGTGGGGTGAAGGGTAATGAAAAACTGTTTTTT. Residues: CASSPRGVKGNEKLFF.

The rearrangement joins TRBV6-1 to TRBJ1-1; D is unclear. Germline CDR1 and CDR2: MNHNS and SASEGT. The CDR3 is made up of 15 amino acids. Trimming took 0 bases from V and 6 from J, leaving 14 bases between them. The CDR3 region has the DNA TGTGCCAGCAGTGAAGCGGGAAATGAGATCCCTGAAGCTTTCTTT. Protein sequence: CASSEAGNEIPEAFF.